These 17 T cell receptor beta chains were sequenced from one sample in a study of blood T cell repertoires in COVID-19. Measured with immunoSEQ multiplex PCR; TCRdb has only the in-frame clones, and not every one. The sample has about 300,000 clones; around nine tenths are singletons. The sample taken for sequencing was PBMCs or T cells enriched from blood (not recorded which). These receptors were taken from a woman between 50 and 59 years old who had been exposed to COVID-19.

The V gene is TRBV19, the J gene TRBJ1-1; 8 bases align to TRBD1. This CDR3 region has 15 residues. Germline V gives CDR1 LNHDA, CDR2 SQIVND (reference sequence). The junction had 3 bases not matched to a gene; V was cut back by 2 bases and J by 1 base. CDR3 sequence (DNA): TGTGCCAGTAGTATAATGGGGACAGGGAACACTGAAGCTTTCTTT. Translated, it gives CASSIMGTGNTEAFF.

The V call is TRBV30, the J call TRBJ2-3; no definite D call. The CDR3 length is 12 residues. Trimming removed 1 base at V and 7 bases at J, with 9 bases between. CDR1 and CDR2 (germline): GTSNPN, SVGIG (reference sequence). The CDR3 sequence: CAWSARGYTQYF. The CDR3 DNA follows: TGTGCCTGGAGTGCCCGCGGTTATACGCAGTATTTT.

The chain carries TRBV19 and TRBJ1-2; a weak D match, TRBD1 (6 bases). The ends were cut back, 5 bases at V and 4 bases at J, with 17 bases in the middle. This CDR3 has 15 amino acids. Germline CDR1 and CDR2: LNHDA and SQIVND (reference sequence). DNA for the CDR3: TGTGCCAGTAGTGGCGAGGGGGTGGGTAGCTATGGCTACACCTTC. Its protein product is CASSGEGVGSYGYTF.

The sample holds one count of this clone. This chain uses TRBV30 with TRBJ2-3, with no clear D. CDR3 length equals 11 residues. V gave up 2 bases and J gave up 6 bases, with 6 bases separating them. Germline V gene sequence: CDR1 GTSNPN, CDR2 SVGIG (reference sequence). This chain's CDR3 is CAWSFSDTQYF. For the CDR3, the DNA is TGTGCCTGGAGTTTTTCGGATACGCAGTATTTT.

The gene calls are TRBV28 and TRBJ2-1; a possible D gene is TRBD1 (6 bases). Trimming took 1 base from V and 6 from J, leaving 10 bases between them. CDR3 length: 14 amino acids. Germline CDR1 reads MDHEN; CDR2 reads SYDVKM. CDR3 nucleotides: TGTGCCAGCAGTTTATTAGGGGGTAGCAATGAGCAGTTCTTC. It specifies CASSLLGGSNEQFF.

The chain combines TRBV7-9 with TRBJ1-4; 9 bases align to TRBD1. CDR1 is SEHNR, CDR2 FQNEAQ, per germline (reference sequence). V trimming: 3 bases; J trimming: 7 bases; junction bases outside the gene matches: 9. The CDR3 has 16 residues. CDR3 in amino acids: CASSFPGTGLGEKLFF. For the CDR3, the DNA is TGTGCCAGCAGCTTTCCCGGGACAGGGCTCGGTGAAAAACTGTTTTTT.

V and J are TRBV4-1 and TRBJ2-5, with D maybe TRBD2 (6 bases). Germline loops: CDR1 MGHRA, CDR2 YSYEKL. The CDR3 totals 13 residues. V was shortened by 2 bases and J by 5 bases, with 9 bases between the two germline ends. CDR3 residues: CASSQWGEETQYF. In DNA, the CDR3 is TGCGCCAGCAGCCAATGGGGGGAGGAGACCCAGTACTTC.

The count of this clone is one. The rearrangement joins TRBV5-7 to TRBJ1-6; D not certain. TRBV5-7 is given ORF status, its function remaining uncertain. The CDR3 consists of 15 residues. Trimming removed 9 bases from V and 5 bases from J, with 18 bases in between. This CDR3 reads CATCGPPINNSPLHF. CDR3 nucleotides: TGTGCCACGTGCGGGCCGCCGATCAATAATTCACCCCTCCACTTT.

CDR3 region: CASSLRTGDQETQYF. CDR3 coding DNA: TGCGCCAGCAGCTTACGGACAGGGGACCAAGAGACCCAGTACTTC. The chain has TRBV5-1 and TRBJ2-5; TRBD1 agrees at 9 bases. The CDR3 totals 15 residues. V trimming: 2 bases; J trimming: 0 bases; junction bases outside the gene matches: 2. Germline V gene data show CDR1 as SGHRS and CDR2 as YFSETQ.

This clone was picked up one time. The chain joins TRBV5-1 to TRBJ1-2, with D possibly matching TRBD1 (5 bases). Trimming stripped 0 bases from V and 5 bases from J, with 8 bases between. The CDR3 contains 13 residues. The germline gives CDR1 SGHRS, CDR2 YFSETQ. For the CDR3, the DNA is TGCGCCAGCAGCTTGGGACAGCAATATGGCTACACCTTC. Translated, it gives CASSLGQQYGYTF.

The V gene is TRBV18, the J gene TRBJ2-7; 7 bases fit TRBD1. This CDR3 contains 14 residues. CDR1 KGHSH and CDR2 LQKENI come from the germline V gene. The ends lost 6 bases at V and 0 bases at J; junction bases unmatched: 5. The CDR3 DNA reads as TGTGCCAGCTCCGTAGGACAGGCCTCCTACGAGCAGTACTTC. As protein: CASSVGQASYEQYF.

CDR3 DNA sequence: TGTGCCAGCTTTTACGGGGCTGGAAACACCATATATTTT. This sequence encodes CASFYGAGNTIYF. The chain links TRBV28 to TRBJ1-3, with unresolved D. The germline gives CDR1 MDHEN, CDR2 SYDVKM. CDR3 length: 13 amino acids. Trimming took 8 bases from V and 2 from J, leaving 10 bases between them.

This sequence joins TRBV14 and TRBJ1-1, with 11 bases identical to TRBD1. CDR1 and CDR2 (germline): SGHDN, FVKESK. CDR3 length equals 16 residues. J gave up 10 bases and V 0 bases, and 10 bases lay outside the gene matches. The CDR3 DNA follows: TGTGCCAGCAGCCAAGATTATGGGACAGGGGGGTCAAGAGCTTTCTTT. It translates to CASSQDYGTGGSRAFF. Variable domain in full (rest from reference TRBV14 and TRBJ1-1): EAGVTQFPSHSVIEKGQTVTLRCDPISGHDNLYWYRRVMGKEIKFLLHFVKESKQDESGMPNNRFLAERTGGTYSTLKVQPAELEDSGVYFCASSQDYGTGGSRAFFGQGTRLTVV.

The genes are TRBV27 and TRBJ2-3; 7 bases are a match to TRBD1. CDR3 length: 15 amino acids. V lost 6 bases and J lost 1; bases outside the gene matches: 7. Germline-derived CDR1 and CDR2 are MNHEY and SMNVEV (reference sequence). CDR3 nucleotide sequence: TGTGCCAGCAGAATAGGGGGCTACGGCACAGATACGCAGTATTTT. Protein sequence: CASRIGGYGTDTQYF.

This chain links TRBV7-2 with TRBJ2-5; 7 bases match TRBD1. The CDR3 length is 15 residues. The germline CDR1 and CDR2 sequences are SGHTA and FQGNSA. Trimming at V came to 5 bases and at J to 5 bases, leaving 11 bases not matched to a gene. The CDR3 reads CASSTTTGPGETQYF. In DNA, the CDR3 is TGTGCCAGCAGCACAACGACAGGGCCGGGGGAGACCCAGTACTTC.

Here the CDR3 DNA reads TGTGCCAGCACAACCGGACAGGGCCCCCGAGCTTTCTTT. This gives the protein CASTTGQGPRAFF. This chain joins TRBV7-2 and TRBJ1-1; 8 nucleotides line up with TRBD1. Unmatched junction bases numbered 11, after V lost 7 bases and J lost 10 bases. The CDR3 has 13 amino acids. The germline V gene encodes CDR1 SGHTA and CDR2 FQGNSA.

This clone was counted once. The chain links TRBV3-1 (or the pseudogene TRBV3-2) to TRBJ2-7; tentative D call: TRBD2 (6 bases). The CDR3 runs to 11 residues. Germline CDR1 reads LGHDT; CDR2 reads YNNKEL (reference sequence). Deletions cut 1 base from V and 9 bases from J, with 7 bases between. The CDR3 protein is CASSQVGGQYF. CDR3 bases: TGTGCCAGCAGCCAAGTGGGGGGGCAGTACTTC.